Below, one TCR beta chain is given with its context. It lacks a known antigen. Qualities for individual bases were not recorded, and no much larger clone is one base off. Whole blood was collected in K2EDTA tubes by collaborating institutions according to the institutions' own protocols. For TCRbeta analysis, collaborators shipped samples as frozen whole blood, isolated PBMCs, or DNA extracted from either of those sample types. TCRbeta CDR3 regions were amplified from genomic DNA using the immunoSEQ Assay, a bias-controlled multiplex PCR. As for how the authors treated the data: Within the assay, amplification of reference gene primers was used to estimate how many nucleated cells each sample contained. Sequence reads were collapsed and filtered to measure the absolute abundance of every unique TCRbeta CDR3 rearrangement. For each sample, productive Simpson clonality was calculated as the square root of Simpson's diversity index over productive rearrangements. The clones in this table, taken by TCRdb from immuneACCESS, are in-frame only. Not every clone is retained; where verified, under half of the shortfall comes from an unresolved V gene, and the cause of the rest is unknown. V and J calls and clone size are copied from that table; D and trimming were computed from the DNA. The sample yields roughly 200,000 clones; 88% were counted once. The top ten constitute around 1.5% of the sample.

These data belong to a study of blood T cell repertoires in COVID-19 (TCRdb year 2020). For the wider study: Samples from collaborators originated in the United States, Italy and Spain and spanned both the acute and convalescent phases of COVID-19. Deeply sampled blood TCRbeta repertoires from subjects exposed to, actively infected with, or recovered from COVID-19 were included in the dataset. The sample metadata nearly always contained a de-identified subject ID, COVID-19 status, age in years and sex. The repertoires were released in a freely available public database intended as a resource for research on the immune response to SARS-CoV-2. Samples came from the ongoing ImmuneRACE study (first 160 participants) plus 1,254 subjects from 6 global collaborators. Where available, HLA class I and class II types were taken from metadata supplied by the sample provider and were not determined by assay-based typing. The prospective study material was composed of cDNA or gDNA derived from T cells, B-cell-depleted T cells, or PBMCs.

Results the study describes overall, beyond this receptor: The amount of clinical and demographic metadata varied by source and participant and was provided uncurated.

The germline ends are 13 bases apart after V is trimmed by 4 bases and J by 3 bases. According to the germline V gene (reference sequence), CDR1 reads LGHDT and CDR2 reads YNNKEL. CDR3 length: 15 amino acids, cysteine to phenylalanine. Only CDR3 DNA remains: 45 bases, in frame from the first base. Sequenced: peripheral blood. The sequence derives from a man between 18 and 35 years old with active or convalescent COVID-19. The chain employs TRBV3-1 (or the pseudogene TRBV3-2) and TRBJ1-5; the D gene is not confidently resolved. The CDR3 reads as follows: CASSRGGRFNQPQHF. The DNA is TGTGCCAGCAGCCGCGGAGGCCGGTTCAATCAGCCCCAGCATTTT.